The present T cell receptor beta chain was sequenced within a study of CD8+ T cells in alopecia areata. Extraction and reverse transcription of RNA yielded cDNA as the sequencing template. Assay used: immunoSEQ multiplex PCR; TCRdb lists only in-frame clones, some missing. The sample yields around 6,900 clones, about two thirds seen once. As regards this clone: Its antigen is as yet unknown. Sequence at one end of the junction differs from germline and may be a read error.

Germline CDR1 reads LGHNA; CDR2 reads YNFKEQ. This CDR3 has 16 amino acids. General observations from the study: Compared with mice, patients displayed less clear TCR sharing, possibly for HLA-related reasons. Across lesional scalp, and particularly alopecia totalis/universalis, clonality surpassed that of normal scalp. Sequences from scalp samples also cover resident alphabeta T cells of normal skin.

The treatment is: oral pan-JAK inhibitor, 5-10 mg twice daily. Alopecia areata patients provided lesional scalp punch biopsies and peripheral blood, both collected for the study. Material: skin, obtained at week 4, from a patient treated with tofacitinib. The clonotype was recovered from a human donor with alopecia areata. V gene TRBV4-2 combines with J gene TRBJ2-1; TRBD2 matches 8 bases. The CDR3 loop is CASSQDTSGGASEQFF. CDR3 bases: TGTGCCAGCAGTCAAGATACTAGCGGTGGGGCGAGTGAGCAGTTCTTC.